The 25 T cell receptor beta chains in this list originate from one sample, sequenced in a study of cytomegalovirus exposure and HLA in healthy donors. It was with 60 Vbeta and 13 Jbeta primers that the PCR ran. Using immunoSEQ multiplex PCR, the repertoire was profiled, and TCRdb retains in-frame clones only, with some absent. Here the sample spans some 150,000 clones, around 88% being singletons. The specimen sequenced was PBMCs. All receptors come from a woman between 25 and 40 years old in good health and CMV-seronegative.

The CDR3 DNA is TGCGCCAGCAGACTAGCGGGGGCTCCAGGGGAGCAGTACTTC. The encoded protein is CASRLAGAPGEQYF. V is TRBV10-2 and J is TRBJ2-7, with 11 bases fitting TRBD2. The germline V gene has CDR1 WSHSY and CDR2 SAAADI. J lost 7 bases, V lost 6 bases, and 8 bases had no gene match. The CDR3 contains 14 residues.

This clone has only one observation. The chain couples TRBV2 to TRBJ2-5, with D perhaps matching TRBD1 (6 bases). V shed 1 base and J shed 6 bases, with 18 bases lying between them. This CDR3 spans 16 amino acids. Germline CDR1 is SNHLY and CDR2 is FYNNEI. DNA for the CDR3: TGTGCCAGCAGTGAAGTGGCTACAGGGAGCCTCAAGACCCAGTACTTC. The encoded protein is CASSEVATGSLKTQYF.

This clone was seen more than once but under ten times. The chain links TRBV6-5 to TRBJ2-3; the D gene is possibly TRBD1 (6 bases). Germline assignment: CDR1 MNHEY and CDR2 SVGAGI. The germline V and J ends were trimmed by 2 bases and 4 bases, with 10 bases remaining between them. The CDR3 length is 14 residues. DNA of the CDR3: TGTGCCAGCAGTTACCTCAGGGGTGCAGATACGCAGTATTTT. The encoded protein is CASSYLRGADTQYF.

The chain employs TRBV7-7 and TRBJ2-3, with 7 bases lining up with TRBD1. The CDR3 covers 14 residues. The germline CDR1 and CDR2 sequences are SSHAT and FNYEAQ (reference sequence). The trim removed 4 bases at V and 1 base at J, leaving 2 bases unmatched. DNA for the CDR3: TGTGCCAGCAGCTCAGGACAGGGCACAGATACGCAGTATTTT. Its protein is CASSSGQGTDTQYF.

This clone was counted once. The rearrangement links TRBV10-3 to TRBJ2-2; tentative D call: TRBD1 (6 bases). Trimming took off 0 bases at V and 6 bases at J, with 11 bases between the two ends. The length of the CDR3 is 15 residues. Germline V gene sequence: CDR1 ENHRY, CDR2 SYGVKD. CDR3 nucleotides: TGTGCCATCAGTGAGTCCAAACAGGGAGCCGGGGAGCTGTTTTTT. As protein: CAISESKQGAGELFF.

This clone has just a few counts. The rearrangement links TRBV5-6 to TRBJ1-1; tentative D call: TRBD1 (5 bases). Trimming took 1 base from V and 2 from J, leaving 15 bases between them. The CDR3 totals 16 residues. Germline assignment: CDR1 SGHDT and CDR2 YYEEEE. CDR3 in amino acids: CASSLWDLTANTEAFF. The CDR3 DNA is TGTGCCAGCAGCTTGTGGGACTTGACAGCCAACACTGAAGCTTTCTTT.

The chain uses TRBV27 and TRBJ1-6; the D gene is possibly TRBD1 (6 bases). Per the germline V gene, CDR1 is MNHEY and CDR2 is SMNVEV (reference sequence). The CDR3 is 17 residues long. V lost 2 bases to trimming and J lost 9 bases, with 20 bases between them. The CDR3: CASSLVGRDKLGSPLHF. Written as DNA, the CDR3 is TGTGCCAGCAGTTTAGTCGGGAGGGACAAATTAGGTTCACCCCTCCACTTT.

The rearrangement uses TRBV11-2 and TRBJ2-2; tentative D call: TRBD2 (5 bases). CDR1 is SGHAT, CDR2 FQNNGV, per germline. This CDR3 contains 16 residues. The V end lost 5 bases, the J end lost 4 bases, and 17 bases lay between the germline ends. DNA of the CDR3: TGTGCCAGCAGCCGACGGGAAGGGAGAGGCACCGGGGAGCTGTTTTTT. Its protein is CASSRREGRGTGELFF. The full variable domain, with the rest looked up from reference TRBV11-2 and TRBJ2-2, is EAGVAQSPRYKIIEKRQSVAFWCNPISGHATLYWYQQILGQGPKLLIQFQNNGVVDDSQLPKDRFSAERLKGVDSTLKIQPAKLEDSAVYLCASSRREGRGTGELFFGEGSRLTVL.

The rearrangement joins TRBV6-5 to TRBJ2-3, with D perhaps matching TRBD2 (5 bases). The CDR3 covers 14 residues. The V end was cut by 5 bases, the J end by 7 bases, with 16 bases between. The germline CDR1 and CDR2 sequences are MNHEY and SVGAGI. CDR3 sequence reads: CASSRTREAHTQYF. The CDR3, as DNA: TGTGCCAGCAGTCGAACTAGGGAAGCCCATACGCAGTATTTT.

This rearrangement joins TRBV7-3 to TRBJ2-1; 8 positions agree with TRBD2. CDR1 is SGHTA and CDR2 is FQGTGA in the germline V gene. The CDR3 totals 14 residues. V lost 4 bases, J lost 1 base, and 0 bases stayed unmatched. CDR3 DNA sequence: TGTGCCAGCAGCTCTAGCGGGTCCTACAATGAGCAGTTCTTC. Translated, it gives CASSSSGSYNEQFF.

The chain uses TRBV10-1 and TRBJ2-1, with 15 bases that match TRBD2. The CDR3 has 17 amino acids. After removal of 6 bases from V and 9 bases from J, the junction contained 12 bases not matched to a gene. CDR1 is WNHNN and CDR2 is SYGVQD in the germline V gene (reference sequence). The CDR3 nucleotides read TGCGCCAGCAGCCGGACTAGCGGGGGGGAAGGTAGTCCTGAGCAGTTCTTC. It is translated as CASSRTSGGEGSPEQFF.

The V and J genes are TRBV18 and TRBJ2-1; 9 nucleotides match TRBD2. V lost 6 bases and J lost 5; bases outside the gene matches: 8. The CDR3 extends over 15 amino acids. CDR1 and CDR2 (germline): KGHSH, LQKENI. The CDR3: CASSPGGRVDNEQFF. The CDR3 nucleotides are TGTGCCAGCTCCCCCGGCGGGAGGGTGGACAATGAGCAGTTCTTC.

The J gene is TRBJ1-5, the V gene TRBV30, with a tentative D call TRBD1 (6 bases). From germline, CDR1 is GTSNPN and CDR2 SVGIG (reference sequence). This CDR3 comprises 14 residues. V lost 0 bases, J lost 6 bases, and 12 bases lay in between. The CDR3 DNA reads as TGTGCCTGGAGTGTAGGGGGGGGGATTCAGCCCCAGCATTTT. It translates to CAWSVGGGIQPQHF.

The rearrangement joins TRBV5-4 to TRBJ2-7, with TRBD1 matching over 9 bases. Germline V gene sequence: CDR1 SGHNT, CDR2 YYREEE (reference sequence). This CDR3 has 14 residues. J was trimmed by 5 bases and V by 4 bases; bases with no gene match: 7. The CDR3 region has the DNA TGTGCCAGCAGCGCCCGGGACAGGGAAGACGAGCAGTACTTC. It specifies CASSARDREDEQYF. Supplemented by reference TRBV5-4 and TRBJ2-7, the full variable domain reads ETGVTQSPTHLIKTRGQQVTLRCSSQSGHNTVSWYQQALGQGPQFIFQYYREEENGRGNFPPRFSGLQFPNYSSELNVNALELDDSALYLCASSARDREDEQYFGPGTRLTVT.

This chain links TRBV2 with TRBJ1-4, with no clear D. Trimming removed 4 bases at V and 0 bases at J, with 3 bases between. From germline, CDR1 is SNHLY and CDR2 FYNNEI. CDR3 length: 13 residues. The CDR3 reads CASSAATNEKLFF. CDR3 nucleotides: TGTGCCAGCAGTGCTGCAACTAATGAAAAACTGTTTTTT. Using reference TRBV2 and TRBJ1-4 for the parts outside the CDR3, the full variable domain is EPEVTQTPSHQVTQMGQEVILRCVPISNHLYFYWYRQILGQKVEFLVSFYNNEISEKSEIFDDQFSVERPDGSNFTLKIRSTKLEDSAMYFCASSAATNEKLFFGSGTQLSVL.

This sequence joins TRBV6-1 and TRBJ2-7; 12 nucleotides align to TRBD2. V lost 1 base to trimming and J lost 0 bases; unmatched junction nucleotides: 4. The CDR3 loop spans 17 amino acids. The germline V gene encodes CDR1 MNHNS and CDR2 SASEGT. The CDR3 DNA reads TGTGCCAGCAGTGAAGACCTAGCGGGGGGGATCTCCTACGAGCAGTACTTC. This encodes CASSEDLAGGISYEQYF.

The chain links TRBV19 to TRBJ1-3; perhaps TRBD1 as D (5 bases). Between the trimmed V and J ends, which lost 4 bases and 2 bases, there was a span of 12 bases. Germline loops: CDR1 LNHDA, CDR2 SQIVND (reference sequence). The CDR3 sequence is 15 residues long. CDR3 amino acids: CASSSPGTAGNTIYF. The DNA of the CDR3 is TGTGCCAGTAGTAGCCCCGGGACTGCTGGAAACACCATATATTTT. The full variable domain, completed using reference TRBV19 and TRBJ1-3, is DGGITQSPKYLFRKEGQNVTLSCEQNLNHDAMYWYRQDPGQGLRLIYYSQIVNDFQKGDIAEGYSVSREKKESFPLTVTSAQKNPTAFYLCASSSPGTAGNTIYFGEGSWLTVV.

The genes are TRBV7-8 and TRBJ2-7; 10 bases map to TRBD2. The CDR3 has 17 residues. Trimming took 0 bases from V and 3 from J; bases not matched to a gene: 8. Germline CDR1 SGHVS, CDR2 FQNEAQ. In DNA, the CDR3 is TGTGCCAGCAGCTTAGCGCAGACTAGCGGGCTTAACTACGAGCAGTACTTC. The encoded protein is CASSLAQTSGLNYEQYF.

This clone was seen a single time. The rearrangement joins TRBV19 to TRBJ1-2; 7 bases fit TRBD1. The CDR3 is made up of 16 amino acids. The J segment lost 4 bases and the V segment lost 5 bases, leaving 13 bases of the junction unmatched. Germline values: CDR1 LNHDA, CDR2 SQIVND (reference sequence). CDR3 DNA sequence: TGTGCCAGTAGTGGGAGAAACCGGGACAGCTTCTATGGCTACACCTTC. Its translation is CASSGRNRDSFYGYTF.

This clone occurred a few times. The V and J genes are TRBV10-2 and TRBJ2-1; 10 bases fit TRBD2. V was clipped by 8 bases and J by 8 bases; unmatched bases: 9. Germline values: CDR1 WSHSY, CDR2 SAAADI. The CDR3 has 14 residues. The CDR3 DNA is TGCGCCAGCGTTAGCGGGGGGCCCAAGGATGAGCAGTTCTTC. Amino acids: CASVSGGPKDEQFF.

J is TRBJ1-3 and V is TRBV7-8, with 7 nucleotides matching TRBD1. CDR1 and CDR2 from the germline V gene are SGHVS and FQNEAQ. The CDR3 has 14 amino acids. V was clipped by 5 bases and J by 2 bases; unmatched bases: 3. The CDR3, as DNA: TGTGCCAGCAGCCTACAGGGGACTGGAAACACCATATATTTT. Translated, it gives CASSLQGTGNTIYF. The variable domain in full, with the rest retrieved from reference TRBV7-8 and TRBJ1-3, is GAGVSQSPRYKVAKRGQDVALRCDPISGHVSLFWYQQALGQGPEFLTYFQNEAQLDKSGLPSDRFFAERPEGSVSTLKIQRTQQEDSAVYLCASSLQGTGNTIYFGEGSWLTVV.

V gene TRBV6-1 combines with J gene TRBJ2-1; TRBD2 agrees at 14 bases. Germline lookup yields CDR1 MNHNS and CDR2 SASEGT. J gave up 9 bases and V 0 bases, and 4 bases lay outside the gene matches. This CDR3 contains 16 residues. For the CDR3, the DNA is TGTGCCAGCAGTGAAGCGACTAGCGGGGGGGCGTCTGAGCAGTTCTTC. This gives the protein CASSEATSGGASEQFF.

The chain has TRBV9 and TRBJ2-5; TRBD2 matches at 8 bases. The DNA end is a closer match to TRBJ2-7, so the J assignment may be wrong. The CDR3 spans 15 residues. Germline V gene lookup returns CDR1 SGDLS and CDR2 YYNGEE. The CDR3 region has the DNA TGTGCCAGCAGCGAGAGCGGGAGCCCCTTCGACGAGCAGTACTTC. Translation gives CASSESGSPFDEQYF.

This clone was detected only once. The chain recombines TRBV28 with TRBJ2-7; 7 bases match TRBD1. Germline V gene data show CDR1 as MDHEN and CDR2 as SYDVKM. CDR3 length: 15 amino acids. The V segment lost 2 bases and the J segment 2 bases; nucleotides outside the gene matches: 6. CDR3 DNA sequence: TGTGCCAGCAGTTTAAGAGGGACAGTTCCCTACGAGCAGTACTTC. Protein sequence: CASSLRGTVPYEQYF.

CDR3 in DNA: TGTGCCAGCAGTGCCCAACAGGGAGGCAATCAGCCCCAGCATTTT. It encodes CASSAQQGGNQPQHF. The chain has TRBV28 and TRBJ1-5, with a possible D match to TRBD1 (6 bases). CDR1 MDHEN and CDR2 SYDVKM come from the germline V gene. The ends were cut back, 5 bases at V and 2 bases at J, with 13 bases in the middle. The CDR3 is made up of 15 amino acids.